One sample yielded the 28 T cell receptor beta chains listed below, sequenced in a study of blood T cell repertoires in COVID-19. Produced via immunoSEQ multiplex PCR; TCRdb's table is partial and in-frame only. The table records around 160,000 clones, approximately 80% of them present only once. Sequenced: peripheral blood. The source of these receptors is a human donor in a cohort sampled during active COVID-19.

This chain uses TRBV5-1 with TRBJ1-4; 9 bases agree with TRBD1. In germline, CDR1 is SGHRS, CDR2 YFSETQ. The CDR3 loop spans 16 amino acids. Losses at the gene ends were 4 bases for V and 7 bases for J; bases not matched to a gene: 11. DNA for the CDR3: TGCGCCAGCAGCCCACTTACAGGGGGCTTGGGTGAAAAACTGTTTTTT. This translates into CASSPLTGGLGEKLFF.

The gene calls are TRBV29-1 and TRBJ1-1; weak D call: TRBD1 (5 bases). The V gene's germline CDR1 is SQVTM and CDR2 ANQGSEA. The CDR3 spans 14 residues. The V and J ends lost 5 bases and 3 bases respectively, with 16 bases between them. For the CDR3, the DNA is TGCAGCGTTACTCACCCGGACAAATACACTGAAGCTTTCTTT. Translating gives CSVTHPDKYTEAFF.

The chain employs TRBV3-1 (or the pseudogene TRBV3-2) and TRBJ2-1; 11 nucleotides agree with TRBD2. Trimming took 4 bases from V and 4 from J; bases not matched to a gene: 9. The CDR3 spans 17 residues. Germline V gene sequence: CDR1 LGHDT, CDR2 YNNKEL (reference sequence). The CDR3 coding sequence is TGTGCCAGCAGCCCGTTACCGACTAGCGGGGTTTACAATGAGCAGTTCTTC. Its translation: CASSPLPTSGVYNEQFF.

This chain joins TRBV12-3 or TRBV12-4 and TRBJ1-1; D not certain. The CDR3 contains 13 residues. Trimming shortened V by 7 bases and J by 4 bases, and 13 bases separated the two germline ends. In DNA, the CDR3 is TGTGCCAGCACCCCTGGGAGGTTCACTGAAGCTTTCTTT. Translated, it gives CASTPGRFTEAFF.

This sequence joins TRBV3-1 (or the pseudogene TRBV3-2) and TRBJ1-1, with D unclear. V lost 0 bases to trimming and J lost 5 bases, with 7 bases between them. Germline assignment: CDR1 LGHDT and CDR2 YNNKEL (reference sequence). The CDR3 has 13 residues. The CDR3 loop is CASSQDSVTEAFF. The DNA of the CDR3 is TGTGCCAGCAGCCAAGATTCCGTGACTGAAGCTTTCTTT.

The chain joins TRBV6-5 to TRBJ2-5, with 9 bases matching TRBD2. Unmatched junction bases numbered 9, after V lost 6 bases and J lost 4 bases. CDR3 length equals 15 residues. Germline assignment: CDR1 MNHEY and CDR2 SVGAGI. In DNA, the CDR3 is TGTGCCAGCAGCAGGGGCGGGGGGGCGTCAGAGACCCAGTACTTC. Translating it yields CASSRGGGASETQYF.

The chain couples TRBV7-9 to TRBJ1-1; no firm D call. Trimming removed 1 base from V and 0 bases from J, with 9 bases in between. Germline CDR1 and CDR2: SEHNR and FQNEAQ (reference sequence). The CDR3 totals 15 residues. Here the CDR3 reads CASSLERKLNTEAFF. The DNA for the CDR3 is TGTGCCAGCAGCTTAGAAAGAAAGCTGAACACTGAAGCTTTCTTT.

The V and J genes are TRBV7-2 and TRBJ1-2, with D maybe TRBD1 (5 bases). Trimming took 2 bases from V and 4 from J, leaving 14 bases between them. This CDR3 is 15 amino acids long. Germline V lookup: CDR1 SGHTA, CDR2 FQGNSA. CDR3 region: CASSLIRQGGYGYTF. The DNA of the CDR3 is TGTGCCAGCAGCTTAATTAGGCAGGGCGGCTATGGCTACACCTTC.

This chain links TRBV10-2 with TRBJ1-1, with D hard to call. The CDR3 extends over 14 amino acids. Germline V gene lookup returns CDR1 WSHSY and CDR2 SAAADI. V was pared by 7 bases and J by 1 base, with 13 bases between. CDR3 region: CASISTPRNTEAFF. The CDR3 coding sequence is TGCGCCAGCATTAGTACCCCGAGGAACACTGAAGCTTTCTTT.

The chain joins TRBV27 to TRBJ1-1; D may be TRBD1 (6 bases). The CDR3 is 14 residues long. Trimming left V 3 bases short and J 7 bases short, with 15 bases between. Germline V gives CDR1 MNHEY, CDR2 SMNVEV (reference sequence). Here the CDR3 reads CASSFRGKVNEAFF. CDR3 in DNA: TGTGCCAGCAGTTTCAGGGGAAAGGTGAATGAAGCTTTCTTT.

This chain uses TRBV5-4 with TRBJ1-2; D is ambiguous. The germline CDR1 and CDR2 sequences are SGHNT and YYREEE (reference sequence). V dropped 6 bases and J dropped 2 bases, with 17 bases sitting between them. This CDR3 is 15 amino acids long. The CDR3 here is CASNPGSGGNYGYTF. For the CDR3, the DNA is TGTGCCAGCAACCCAGGAAGCGGAGGGAACTATGGCTACACCTTC.

V and J are TRBV6-5 and TRBJ2-3, with 10 bases aligning to TRBD2. From germline, CDR1 is MNHEY and CDR2 SVGAGI. The CDR3 consists of 16 residues. The junction had 6 bases not matched to a gene; V was cut back by 4 bases and J by 2 bases. The CDR3 bases are TGTGCCAGCAGTTTCCTAGCGGGGGCCGCCACAGATACGCAGTATTTT. It yields the protein CASSFLAGAATDTQYF.

This clone has only a few counts. The chain joins TRBV7-9 to TRBJ2-7; no clear D. The CDR3 is made up of 17 amino acids. Germline CDR1 reads SEHNR; CDR2 reads FQNEAQ (reference sequence). V was trimmed by 6 bases and J by 0 bases, leaving 21 bases between them. The CDR3 nucleotides are TGTGCCAGCAGACCCCCCGGCGGTTCGGAGAGCTCCTACGAGCAGTACTTC. Its translation: CASRPPGGSESSYEQYF.

A remark on this clone: Other nucleotide sequences in the sample specify the same CDR3. The CDR3 region has the DNA TGCGCCAGCAGCCTCAGGGGGCAGGCAACTAATGAAAAACTGTTTTTT. This gives the protein CASSLRGQATNEKLFF. The chain employs TRBV5-1 and TRBJ1-4; 8 bases line up with TRBD1. The CDR3 sequence is 16 residues long. The junction had 5 bases not matched to a gene; V was cut back by 4 bases and J by 0 bases. CDR1 and CDR2 (germline): SGHRS, YFSETQ.

V gene TRBV3-1 (or the pseudogene TRBV3-2) combines with J gene TRBJ2-3, with D perhaps matching TRBD2 (5 bases). This CDR3 has 16 amino acids. Per germline, CDR1 LGHDT and CDR2 YNNKEL (reference sequence). Trimming removed 3 bases at V and 2 bases at J, with 15 bases between. CDR3 sequence reads: CASSQTDSYATDTQYF. CDR3 bases: TGTGCCAGCAGCCAGACGGACTCATACGCCACAGATACGCAGTATTTT.

In nucleotides, the CDR3 is TGTGCCAGTAGTACCCCGGGACTCCTCACGGGGCGTGAAAAACTGTTTTTT. Protein sequence: CASSTPGLLTGREKLFF. The gene calls are TRBV19 and TRBJ1-4, with TRBD1 as a possible D gene (5 bases). V shed 4 bases and J shed 7 bases, with 22 bases lying between them. CDR3 length: 17 residues. Germline values: CDR1 LNHDA, CDR2 SQIVND (reference sequence).

V gene TRBV19 combines with J gene TRBJ1-5; the match to TRBD1 covers 8 bases. The CDR3 has 14 residues. Germline V gives CDR1 LNHDA, CDR2 SQIVND (reference sequence). V shed 7 bases, J shed 6 bases, and the junction held 8 bases outside the gene matches. CDR3 residues: CASTRQGASQPQHF. The CDR3 DNA follows: TGTGCCAGTACCAGGCAGGGGGCTTCTCAGCCCCAGCATTTT.

The genes are TRBV18 and TRBJ1-1, with unresolved D. Trimming pared 4 bases from V and 0 bases from J, leaving 6 bases between. Germline V gene sequence: CDR1 KGHSH, CDR2 LQKENI. There are 13 residues in the CDR3. CDR3 coding DNA: TGTGCCAGCTCACTTCAGGTGAACACTGAAGCTTTCTTT. As protein: CASSLQVNTEAFF.

The chain joins TRBV5-1 to TRBJ1-1, with D hard to call. This CDR3 is 15 amino acids long. The germline V gene encodes CDR1 SGHRS and CDR2 YFSETQ. V lost 0 bases, J lost 2 bases, and 11 bases lay in between. The CDR3 spells CASSLVPGGNTEAFF. CDR3 coding DNA: TGCGCCAGCAGCTTGGTCCCGGGTGGAAACACTGAAGCTTTCTTT.

This clone has a single count. The chain couples TRBV29-1 to TRBJ2-4, with a tentative D call TRBD2 (5 bases). V was trimmed by 3 bases and J by 7 bases, leaving 13 bases between them. CDR3 length: 13 residues. Germline loops: CDR1 SQVTM, CDR2 ANQGSEA. The chain's CDR3 is CSVEEASPNIQYF. DNA for the CDR3: TGCAGCGTTGAGGAGGCCAGCCCTAACATTCAGTACTTC.

V usage is TRBV9 and J usage is TRBJ1-1; D possibly corresponds to TRBD1 (5 bases). With 2 bases removed from V and 1 base from J, the gap between germline ends came to 12 bases. There are 15 residues in the CDR3. Germline values: CDR1 SGDLS, CDR2 YYNGEE. The CDR3 is CASSVGPDQNTEAFF. The CDR3, as DNA: TGTGCCAGCAGCGTGGGGCCTGATCAGAACACTGAAGCTTTCTTT.

This clone was observed once. The chain recombines TRBV30 with TRBJ1-2; no clear D gene. The V gene lost 4 bases and the J gene lost 3 bases, with 9 bases spanning the gap. CDR3 length: 12 residues. Germline CDR1 is GTSNPN and CDR2 is SVGIG (reference sequence). Written as DNA, the CDR3 is TGTGCCTGGACCGCAGAATACTATGGCTACACCTTC. The encoded protein is CAWTAEYYGYTF.

Turning to this clone: Compared with germline, one end of the junction differs, possibly owing to a read error. The sample has other DNA sequences that encode this CDR3 too. The chain couples TRBV11-2 to TRBJ2-2; tentatively, D is TRBD1 (6 bases). CDR3 size: 12 residues. CDR1 and CDR2 (germline): SGHAT, FQNNGV. DNA of the CDR3: TGTGCCAGCAGCTCAGGGGTCGGGGAACTGTTTTTT. It translates to CASSSGVGELFF.

The rearrangement links TRBV7-2 to TRBJ1-1; a possible D gene is TRBD1 (6 bases). This CDR3 spans 16 amino acids. The germline gives CDR1 SGHTA, CDR2 FQGNSA. The germline V and J ends were trimmed by 4 bases and 4 bases, with 19 bases remaining between them. CDR3 loop: CASSSYRGGTSTEAFF. In DNA form, the CDR3 reads TGTGCCAGCAGCTCCTATCGTGGGGGCACTAGCACTGAAGCTTTCTTT.

The chain joins TRBV3-1 (or the pseudogene TRBV3-2) to TRBJ2-7; 7 bases align to TRBD2. This CDR3 comprises 16 residues. J was trimmed by 2 bases and V by 1 base; bases with no gene match: 8. The germline V gene has CDR1 LGHDT and CDR2 YNNKEL (reference sequence). This chain's CDR3 is CASSQVKLAYPYEQYF. DNA for the CDR3: TGTGCCAGCAGCCAAGTAAAACTAGCGTATCCCTACGAGCAGTACTTC.

A few counts support this clone. The gene calls are TRBV7-2 and TRBJ1-5; D is perhaps TRBD1 (5 bases). The CDR3 sequence is 13 residues long. V gave up 5 bases and J gave up 7 bases, with 12 bases separating them. In germline, CDR1 is SGHTA, CDR2 FQGNSA. Here the CDR3 DNA reads TGTGCCAGCAGCCGCGTCGGGGGGCAGCCCCAGCATTTT. Its protein product is CASSRVGGQPQHF.

The chain recombines TRBV9 with TRBJ2-1, with 11 bases matching TRBD2. The CDR3 totals 17 residues. The ends lost 0 bases at V and 5 bases at J; junction bases unmatched: 7. CDR1 is SGDLS and CDR2 is YYNGEE in the germline V gene. The CDR3 region is CASSVGSLAGAHNEQFF. The CDR3 DNA reads as TGTGCCAGCAGCGTAGGGTCACTAGCGGGGGCCCACAATGAGCAGTTCTTC.

The chain recombines TRBV4-3 with TRBJ2-2; 10 bases match TRBD1. From germline, CDR1 is LGHNA and CDR2 YSLEER. This CDR3 has 18 amino acids. The J segment lost 7 bases and the V segment lost 0 bases, leaving 11 bases of the junction unmatched. In DNA, the CDR3 is TGCGCCAGCAGCCAAGAACGGGGACAGGGGTACGAGATCGGGGAGCTGTTTTTT. Amino acids: CASSQERGQGYEIGELFF.